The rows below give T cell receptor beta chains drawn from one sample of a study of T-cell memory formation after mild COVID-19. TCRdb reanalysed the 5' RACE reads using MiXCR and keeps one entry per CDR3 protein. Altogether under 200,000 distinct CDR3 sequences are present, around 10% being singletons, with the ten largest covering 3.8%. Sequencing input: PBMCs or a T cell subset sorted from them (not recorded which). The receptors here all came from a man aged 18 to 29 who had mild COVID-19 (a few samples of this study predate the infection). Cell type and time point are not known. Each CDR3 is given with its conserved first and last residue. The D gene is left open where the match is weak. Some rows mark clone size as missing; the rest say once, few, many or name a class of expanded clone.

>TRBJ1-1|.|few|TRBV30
TGTGCCTGGAGTGTCGGATGGAACACTGAAGCTTTCTTT
CAWSVGWNTEAFF
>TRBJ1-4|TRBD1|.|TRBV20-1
TGCAGTGCGACGCCGGGACAGCTTAATGAAAAACTGTTTTTT
CSATPGQLNEKLFF
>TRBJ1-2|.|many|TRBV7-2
TGTGCCAGCAGCTTAGGCACTTATAACTATGGCTACACCTTC
CASSLGTYNYGYTF
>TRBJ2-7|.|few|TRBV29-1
TGCAGCGTTGTGCGGGACGCATATCCCTACGAGCAGTACTTC
CSVVRDAYPYEQYF
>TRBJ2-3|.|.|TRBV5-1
TGCGCCAGCAGCCGGGTCGAAACAGATACGCAGTATTTT
CASSRVETDTQYF
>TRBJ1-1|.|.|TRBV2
TGTGCCAGCAGCGCAGGGGACACTGAAGCTTTCTTT
CASSAGDTEAFF
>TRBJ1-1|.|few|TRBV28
TGTGCCAGCAGTTCCCGGGGTTTGATAAACACTGAAGCTTTCTTT
CASSSRGLINTEAFF
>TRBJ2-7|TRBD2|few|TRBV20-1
TGCAGTGTTCCCCGGACTAGCGGGGGATACTACGAGCAGTACTTC
CSVPRTSGGYYEQYF
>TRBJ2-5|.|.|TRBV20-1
TGCAGTGCTAATCGGCCCCTCACGACGGAGACCCAGTACTTC
CSANRPLTTETQYF
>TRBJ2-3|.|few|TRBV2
TGTGCCAGCAGAGTAGCGGTCACAGATACGCAGTATTTT
CASRVAVTDTQYF
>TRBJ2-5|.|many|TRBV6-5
TGTGCCAGCAGTTCCCCTCCGGGAGAAGAGACCCAGTACTTC
CASSSPPGEETQYF
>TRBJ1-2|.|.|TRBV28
TGTGCCTCTCAGGGTTACTATGGCTACACCTTC
CASQGYYGYTF